The T cell receptor (beta chain) described here comes from a study of T cells after yellow fever vaccination. TCRdb analysed the 5' RACE reads with MiXCR anew, one entry per CDR3 protein. The profile shows just over 300,000 distinct CDR3 sequences, 3% to 4.5% of them singletons. There are many counts of this clonotype. What it binds is unknown. Whole-study results and caveats: There was a possibility that FACS-sorted repertoires contained abundant clonotypes contaminating from the bulk population. Reappearing after the booster were most of the clones from primary vaccination (less than 97% CD4, approximately 88% CD8).

CDR1 and CDR2 from the germline V gene are DFQATT and SNEGSKA (reference sequence). The CDR3 runs 12 residues. Trimming took 5 bases from V and 1 from J, leaving 8 bases between them. The clonotype comes from a man aged 18 to 29 who received the YFV17D yellow fever vaccine. The sequenced sample was PBMCs, obtained on the day of the yellow fever booster vaccination. This chain connects TRBV20-1 to TRBJ1-1, with D unresolved. The DNA of the CDR3 is TGCAGTGCTCTCGGCGGGAACACTGAAGCTTTCTTT. The encoded protein is CSALGGNTEAFF.